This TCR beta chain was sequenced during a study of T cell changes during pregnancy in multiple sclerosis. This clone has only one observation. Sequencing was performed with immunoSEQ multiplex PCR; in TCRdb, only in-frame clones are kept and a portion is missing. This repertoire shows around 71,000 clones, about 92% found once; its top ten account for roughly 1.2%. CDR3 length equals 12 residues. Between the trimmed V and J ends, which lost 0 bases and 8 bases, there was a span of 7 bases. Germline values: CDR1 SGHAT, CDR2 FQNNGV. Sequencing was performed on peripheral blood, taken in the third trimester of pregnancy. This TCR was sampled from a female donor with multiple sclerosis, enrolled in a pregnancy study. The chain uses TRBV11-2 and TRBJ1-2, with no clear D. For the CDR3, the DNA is TGTGCCAGCAGCTTAGACCCGGTCGGCTACACCTTC. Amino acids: CASSLDPVGYTF.